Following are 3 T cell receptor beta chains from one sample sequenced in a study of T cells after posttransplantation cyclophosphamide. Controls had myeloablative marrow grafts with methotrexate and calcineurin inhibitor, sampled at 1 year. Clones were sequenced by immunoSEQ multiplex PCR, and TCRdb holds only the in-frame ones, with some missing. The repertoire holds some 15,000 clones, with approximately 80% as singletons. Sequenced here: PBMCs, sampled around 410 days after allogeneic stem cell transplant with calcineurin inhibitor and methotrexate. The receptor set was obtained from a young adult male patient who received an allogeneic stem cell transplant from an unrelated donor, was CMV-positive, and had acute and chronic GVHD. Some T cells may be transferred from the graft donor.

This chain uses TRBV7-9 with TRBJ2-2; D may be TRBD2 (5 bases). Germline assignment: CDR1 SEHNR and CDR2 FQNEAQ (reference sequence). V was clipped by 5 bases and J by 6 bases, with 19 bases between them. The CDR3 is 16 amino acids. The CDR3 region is CASSIKPGEGAGELFF. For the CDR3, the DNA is TGTGCCAGCAGCATTAAACCCGGTGAGGGTGCCGGGGAGCTGTTTTTT.

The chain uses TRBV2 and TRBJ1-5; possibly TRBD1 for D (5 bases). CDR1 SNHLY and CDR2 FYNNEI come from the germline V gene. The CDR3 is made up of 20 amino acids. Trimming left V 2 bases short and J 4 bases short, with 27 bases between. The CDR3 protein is CASSESFWGSKGGENQPQHF. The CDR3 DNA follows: TGTGCCAGCAGTGAAAGTTTTTGGGGATCCAAGGGAGGGGAAAATCAGCCCCAGCATTTT.

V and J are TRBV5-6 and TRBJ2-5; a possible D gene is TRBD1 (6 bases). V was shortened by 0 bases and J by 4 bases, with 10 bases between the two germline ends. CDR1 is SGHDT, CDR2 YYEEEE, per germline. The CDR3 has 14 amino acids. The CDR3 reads CASSLGQGRETQYF. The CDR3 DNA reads TGTGCCAGCAGCTTGGGGCAGGGGCGAGAGACCCAGTACTTC. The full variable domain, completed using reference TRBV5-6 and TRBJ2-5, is DAGVTQSPTHLIKTRGQQVTLRCSPKSGHDTVSWYQQALGQGPQFIFQYYEEEERQRGNFPDRFSGHQFPNYSSELNVNALLLGDSALYLCASSLGQGRETQYFGPGTRLLVL.